The next 17 T cell receptor beta chains were all read from a single sample in a study of T-cell memory formation after mild COVID-19. TCRdb itself ran the 5' RACE reads through MiXCR, one entry per CDR3 protein. The top ten hold 23% of the sample, which has approximately 260,000 distinct CDR3 sequences, more than 15% seen once. What was sequenced was PBMCs or a T cell subset sorted from them (not recorded which). All receptors derive from a young man who had mild COVID-19 (a few samples of this study predate the infection). Cell type and time point are not known.

This chain connects TRBV30 to TRBJ2-5; the D is unclear. CDR3 length: 13 amino acids. Germline assignment: CDR1 GTSNPN and CDR2 SVGIG (reference sequence). With 0 bases removed from V and 5 bases from J, the gap between germline ends came to 10 bases. DNA of the CDR3: TGTGCCTGGAGTGTGCGGCTCCGGGAGACCCAGTACTTC. It specifies CAWSVRLRETQYF.

The V call is TRBV7-9, the J call TRBJ1-6; D unresolved. V dropped 1 base and J dropped 16 bases, with 8 bases sitting between them. Per germline, CDR1 SEHNR and CDR2 FQNEAQ (reference sequence). The CDR3 consists of 11 residues. The CDR3 loop reads CASSLGPGLHF. In nucleotides, the CDR3 is TGTGCCAGCAGCTTAGGGCCGGGACTCCACTTT.

This clonotype was seen only a few times. The genes are TRBV6-2 or TRBV6-3 and TRBJ2-3, with a possible D match to TRBD2 (5 bases). The CDR3 covers 13 residues. V dropped 8 bases and J dropped 5 bases, with 14 bases sitting between them. Germline loops: CDR1 MNHEY, CDR2 SVGEGT. The CDR3 protein is CASCMIEGDTQYF. The CDR3 nucleotides read TGTGCCAGCTGTATGATCGAGGGAGATACGCAGTATTTT.

There are a few counts of this clonotype. The chain carries TRBV29-1 and TRBJ2-2; D gene unclear. The length of the CDR3 is 12 residues. Germline CDR1 is SQVTM and CDR2 is ANQGSEA. Trimming cost V 7 bases and J 1 base, with 7 bases left between them. DNA of the CDR3: TGCAGCGGGACCCAGAACACCGGGGAGCTGTTTTTT. Its translation: CSGTQNTGELFF.

This chain's CDR3 is CSARSGLLYNEQFF. CDR3 DNA sequence: TGCAGTGCTAGATCCGGCCTTCTCTACAATGAGCAGTTCTTC. The chain combines TRBV20-1 with TRBJ2-1; D is ambiguous. V was shortened by 2 bases and J by 3 bases, with 11 bases between the two germline ends. Germline-derived CDR1 and CDR2 are DFQATT and SNEGSKA (reference sequence). The CDR3 has 14 residues.

This clonotype was recorded many times. V gene TRBV4-3 combines with J gene TRBJ2-2; no firm D call. This CDR3 is built from 17 residues. V lost 0 bases and J 0 bases, leaving 11 bases between the germline ends. Germline V gene sequence: CDR1 LGHNA, CDR2 YSLEER. This chain's CDR3 is CASSQDPPRTNTGELFF. The CDR3 nucleotides are TGCGCCAGCAGCCAAGATCCCCCGAGGACGAACACCGGGGAGCTGTTTTTT.

Only a few counts were recorded for this clonotype. This chain links TRBV9 with TRBJ2-5, with D possibly matching TRBD1 (6 bases). Germline assignment: CDR1 SGDLS and CDR2 YYNGEE. The CDR3 is 13 amino acids. Trimming shortened V by 3 bases and J by 4 bases, and 10 bases separated the two germline ends. DNA of the CDR3: TGTGCCAGCAGCGCCGGCAGGGGAGAGACCCAGTACTTC. Its translation is CASSAGRGETQYF.

Ten or more counts support this clonotype. The chain joins TRBV19 to TRBJ2-3; D not resolved. Germline CDR1 LNHDA, CDR2 SQIVND (reference sequence). The CDR3 has 11 amino acids. Trimming took off 8 bases at V and 2 bases at J, with 5 bases between the two ends. The CDR3 DNA follows: TGTGCCAGTCTGCTCACAGATACGCAGTATTTT. Its protein is CASLLTDTQYF.

The rearrangement uses TRBV7-2 and TRBJ1-3, with unresolved D. Deletions cut 5 bases from V and 0 bases from J, with 11 bases between. Germline V gene data show CDR1 as SGHTA and CDR2 as FQGNSA. The CDR3 extends over 15 amino acids. The CDR3 nucleotides are TGTGCCAGCAGCCCATACATGAGCTCTGGAAACACCATATATTTT. It translates to CASSPYMSSGNTIYF.

The genes are TRBV7-9 and TRBJ2-5; tentative D call: TRBD2 (6 bases). The ends were cut back, 5 bases at V and 5 bases at J, with 15 bases in the middle. The V gene's germline CDR1 is SEHNR and CDR2 FQNEAQ (reference sequence). CDR3 length: 14 residues. The CDR3 nucleotides are TGTGCCAGCAGCCCCGGGGACTCTTTGGAGACCCAGTACTTC. Amino acid sequence: CASSPGDSLETQYF.

A few counts support this clonotype. The rearrangement links TRBV7-6 to TRBJ2-7; possible D gene TRBD1, 6 bases. Germline CDR1 is SGHVS and CDR2 is FNYEAQ. The CDR3 spans 16 residues. Trimming left V 0 bases short and J 2 bases short, with 14 bases between. This CDR3 reads CASSLAVGNRAYEQYV. CDR3 nucleotide sequence: TGTGCCAGCAGCTTAGCGGTCGGCAACAGGGCCTACGAGCAGTACGTC.

The rearrangement links TRBV7-9 to TRBJ2-1; TRBD1 matches 9 bases. V was pared by 5 bases and J by 7 bases, with 9 bases of the junction left unmatched. The CDR3 runs 15 residues. Germline values: CDR1 SEHNR, CDR2 FQNEAQ (reference sequence). The CDR3 coding sequence is TGTGCCAGCAGCCTGGGGACAGGGTCTTTGAATGAGCAGTTCTTC. It translates to CASSLGTGSLNEQFF.

In this sample, this clonotype turned up a few times. The chain couples TRBV10-3 to TRBJ1-5; perhaps TRBD1 as D (5 bases). The length of the CDR3 is 14 residues. V was trimmed by 5 bases and J by 1 base, leaving 9 bases between them. Germline V lookup: CDR1 ENHRY, CDR2 SYGVKD. CDR3 protein: CAISLTESNQPQHF. The DNA of the CDR3 is TGTGCCATCAGTTTGACAGAAAGCAATCAGCCCCAGCATTTT.

The chain recombines TRBV5-1 with TRBJ2-2; D is unclear. Trimming stripped 7 bases from V and 6 bases from J, with 7 bases between. This CDR3 spans 11 amino acids. Per the germline V gene, CDR1 is SGHRS and CDR2 is YFSETQ. The CDR3 DNA follows: TGCGCCAGCCATACCGCCGGGGAGCTGTTTTTT. It translates to CASHTAGELFF. The complete variable domain, with remaining parts taken from reference TRBV5-1 and TRBJ2-2, reads KAGVTQTPRYLIKTRGQQVTLSCSPISGHRSVSWYQQTPGQGLQFLFEYFSETQRNKGNFPGRFSGRQFSNSRSEMNVSTLELGDSALYLCASHTAGELFFGEGSRLTVL.

This clonotype has more than one count but fewer than ten. The chain uses TRBV6-2 or TRBV6-3 and TRBJ2-7, with D perhaps matching TRBD2 (5 bases). Trimming pared 5 bases from V and 4 bases from J, leaving 18 bases between. The CDR3 totals 15 residues. Per germline, CDR1 MNHEY and CDR2 SVGEGT. This chain's CDR3 is CASSTPVDSVYEQYF. The CDR3 DNA reads TGTGCCAGCAGTACCCCGGTGGATAGCGTGTACGAGCAGTACTTC.

This clonotype was seen only a few times. The gene calls are TRBV11-2 and TRBJ2-5, with TRBD2 matching 12 bases. The CDR3 runs to 16 residues. Per germline, CDR1 SGHAT and CDR2 FQNNGV. V gave up 5 bases and J gave up 5 bases; unmatched junction bases: 9. The CDR3 here is CASSQTATSGGETQYF. DNA of the CDR3: TGTGCCAGCAGCCAGACGGCAACTAGCGGGGGGGAGACCCAGTACTTC. Variable domain in full (rest from reference TRBV11-2 and TRBJ2-5): EAGVAQSPRYKIIEKRQSVAFWCNPISGHATLYWYQQILGQGPKLLIQFQNNGVVDDSQLPKDRFSAERLKGVDSTLKIQPAKLEDSAVYLCASSQTATSGGETQYFGPGTRLLVL.

In its sample, this clonotype was seen a few times. J is TRBJ1-4 and V is TRBV5-1; D unclear. Looked up from germline, CDR1 is SGHRS and CDR2 is YFSETQ. Trimming removed 0 bases from V and 0 bases from J, with 9 bases in between. The CDR3 totals 16 residues. CDR3 sequence (DNA): TGCGCCAGCAGCTTGGGAGGAGGTGCAACTAATGAAAAACTGTTTTTT. Translation: CASSLGGGATNEKLFF.